The following is a T cell receptor (beta chain) sequence with its context. The specificity of this receptor is unknown. No much larger clone exists at a distance of one base, and base qualities are not known. The immunoSEQ assay, a bias-controlled multiplex PCR using V- and J-specific primers, was used to amplify TCR beta CDR3 regions from genomic DNA. A proprietary barcode and Illumina adapter sequences were added to the CDR3 amplicons in a second PCR step. CDR3 libraries were sequenced on an Illumina MiSeq instrument. The authors' pipeline ran thus. immunoSEQ Analyzer 3.0 was used for export and quality control, with R Bioconductor and Immunarch used for downstream analyses. Only productive rearrangements in the normalized downsampled data set were used to calculate repertoire metrics. In the normalized cohort, a clonotype counted as pathologically expanded if the clonotype was larger than 5 templates. The Inverse Simpson Index served as the measure of repertoire diversity. To capture all clonotypes, the CMV-specificity analyses were run on the non-normalized data set. Not all clones reach the TCRdb copy of this immuneACCESS table, which keeps in-frame sequences only. Checked studies attribute under half of the gap to unresolved V genes and leave the rest unexplained. V and J calls plus clone size are reproduced from that table; the DNA served to infer D and trimming. Counted in this sample were about 16,000 clones; roughly 93% of them appeared once. The top ten hold approximately 2% of the sample.

These data come from a study of T cell clonotyping in hematopoietic cell transplantation (dated by TCRdb to about 2021). As for the study more broadly: Recipient samples taken before transplant were collected after cytoreduction. A total of 130 to 150 blood samples were collected in the study from a few dozen consecutive transplant recipients and their related donors. Recruitment of patients was conducted between late 2015 and January 2017, and follow-up was continued until late 2020 or death. Summary of the overall study and its limitations: After transplant, TCR diversity in recipients dropped, and pathologically expanded clonotypes increased progressively from day 30 to day 180. Recipient repertoires showed only a small fraction of overlap with donor repertoires, and over 95% appeared de novo at the given depth. Donor and pretransplant recipient Inverse Simpson Index values predicted broader posttransplant TCR repertoire diversity. The sample size was limited, and because cells were not sorted, the contributions of CD4 and CD8 repertoires could not be separated.

The time point label of this sample denotes: recipient sample about 28 days before transplant, after cytoreduction. Blood from recipients was drawn about 28 days before transplant and again at days 30, 100 and 180 after transplant. Nuclei Lysis Solution was used to extract genomic DNA from fresh or cryopreserved unfractionated peripheral blood mononuclear cells. At the junction V is shortened by 2 bases and J by 3 bases, with 10 bases in between. Taken from cysteine to phenylalanine, the CDR3 has 13 residues. Only CDR3 DNA remains: 39 bases, in frame from the first base. Sequences GTSNPN (CDR1) and SVGIG (CDR2) are obtained from the germline V gene (reference sequence).

The rearranged chain carries TRBV30 and TRBJ1-2; a confident D gene designation cannot be given. The sequencing here drew on peripheral blood mononuclear cells, taken before stem cell transplant. This TCR was sampled from a man aged 18 to 30 with biphenotypic leukemia. Some clones in this sample may be carry-over from other donors' samples. The CDR3 region reads CAWSLAGDYGYTF. The DNA sequence reads TGTGCCTGGAGTTTGGCAGGAGACTATGGCTACACCTTC.